This T cell receptor (beta chain) was sequenced for a study of graft-versus-host responses after intestinal transplantation. TCRdb's table, derived via immunoSEQ multiplex PCR, lists solely in-frame clones and lacks some. The sample includes 90,000 to 130,000 clones, just over 90% of them seen just once. The CDR3 contains 13 residues. CDR1 is MGHRA, CDR2 YSYEKL, per germline. The V end was cut by 10 bases, the J end by 1 base, with 12 bases between. This clone was counted a single time. The antigen is undetermined. V is TRBV4-1 and J is TRBJ2-3; D perhaps matches TRBD2 (5 bases). This receptor was identified in a human donor who received an intestinal transplant. The sequencing here drew on unstimulated CD8+ T cells sorted from spleen or lymph node cells, taken before intestinal transplant. The CDR3 sequence is CAIQEEGTDTQYF. CDR3 bases: TGCGCCATCCAAGAGGAGGGCACAGATACGCAGTATTTT.